Listed below are T cell receptor beta chains from one sample, sequenced in a study of neurological immune-mediated disorders. TCRdb ran MiXCR on the 5' RACE reads and lists one entry per CDR3 protein. The sample has tens of thousands of distinct CDR3 sequences, about 4.3% seen once. Sequencing was carried out using PBMCs. These receptors originate from a woman aged 60 to 75 with multiple sclerosis. Both conserved end residues are part of each CDR3. D genes are given only for firm matches. Part of the rows lack a size; the others show once, few, many or a class for expanded clones.

DNA	CDR3	size	V	J	D
TGCGCCAGCAGCTTGCTTACCGTGAATGAAAAACTGTTTTTT	CASSLLTVNEKLFF	many	TRBV5-1	TRBJ1-4	.
TGCAGTGGCAGACCCATTCACCGGGACTTACTCTCCTACGAGCAGTACTTC	CSGRPIHRDLLSYEQYF	many	TRBV20-1	TRBJ2-7	.
TGCGCCAGCAGCCAAGCCCAAGTTTCACCCCTCCACTTT	CASSQAQVSPLHF	many	TRBV4-1	TRBJ1-6	.
TGTGCCAGCAGTGGAGCCCCCCTGGAAGAGACCCAGTACTTC	CASSGAPLEETQYF	many	TRBV2	TRBJ2-5	.
TGTGCCAGCAGCTTCTCGGGGGACGGTTCCTACGAGCAGTACTTC	CASSFSGDGSYEQYF	many	TRBV11-3	TRBJ2-7	.
TGTGCCAGCAGCTTAGGGGGGTTCGGCTACACCTTC	CASSLGGFGYTF	many	TRBV7-6	TRBJ1-2	.
TGCGCCAGCAGCGGTCCGGGACAGGGTACCTCCAGTTCTGAAGCTTTCTTT	CASSGPGQGTSSSEAFF	many	TRBV5-1	TRBJ1-1	TRBD1
TGTGCCAGCAGTTTTAGGGACCGGGGCCTCGGGGGCTACACCTTC	CASSFRDRGLGGYTF	many	TRBV28	TRBJ1-2	.
TGTGCCACCAGCAGAGATAGGGACATCTCTGGGGCCAACGTCCTGACTTTC	CATSRDRDISGANVLTF	many	TRBV15	TRBJ2-6	.
TGTGCCATCAGAGAAGGGGTACTAGCGGGGGGGCCTGGTAATGAGCAGTTCTTC	CAIREGVLAGGPGNEQFF	many	TRBV10-3	TRBJ2-1	TRBD2
TGCGCCAGCAGCCACAACAGTGACTCCTACGAGCAGTACTTC	CASSHNSDSYEQYF	few	TRBV5-1	TRBJ2-7	.
TGCAGTGCCTCAGTGAGTCTTAGCACAGATACGCAGTATTTT	CSASVSLSTDTQYF	many	TRBV20-1	TRBJ2-3	.
TGTGCCAGCGCCTCGGGGCCACAGGGTTACTATGGCTACACCTTC	CASASGPQGYYGYTF	many	TRBV6-6	TRBJ1-2	.
TGTGCCAGTAGTATAGGTTCGGCCGGGGAGAGCAATCAGCCCCAGCATTTT	CASSIGSAGESNQPQHF	many	TRBV19	TRBJ1-5	.
TGTGCCAGCAGGAACCGGGACAGGGCTTCGGATGGCTACACCTTC	CASRNRDRASDGYTF	many	TRBV6-5	TRBJ1-2	TRBD1
TGTGCCAGCAAGGCGGACACGGGATCGAACACCGGGGAGCTGTTTTTT	CASKADTGSNTGELFF	many	TRBV2	TRBJ2-2	.
TGTGCCAGCAGCCAAGGGCCCGCCAGCATTCAGTACTTC	CASSQGPASIQYF	many	TRBV3-1	TRBJ2-4	.
TGCAGTGCTAGTCTTTGGGGGGGGCTAACAGATACGCAGTATTTT	CSASLWGGLTDTQYF	many	TRBV20-1	TRBJ2-3	.
TGTGCCAGCAGATTAGACAGGGGGCGCGACGAGCAGTACTTC	CASRLDRGRDEQYF	many	TRBV6-5	TRBJ2-7	TRBD1
TGCGCCAGCAGCGCCGGGTCCCCCTCCTACGAGCAGTACTTC	CASSAGSPSYEQYF	many	TRBV5-1	TRBJ2-7	.
TGCAGCGTATCAGACAGGGGGGGGAAACAGCCCCAGCATTTT	CSVSDRGGKQPQHF	many	TRBV29-1	TRBJ1-5	TRBD1
TGTGCCAGCACCACGGCGGCTAGCGGGGGCCGGCCGGGTACGCAGTATTTT	CASTTAASGGRPGTQYF	many	TRBV6-2/TRBV6-3	TRBJ2-3	TRBD2
TGTGCCACCAGCAGAGCCGGGACAGCCACAGATACGCAGTATTTT	CATSRAGTATDTQYF	many	TRBV15	TRBJ2-3	TRBD1
TGCGCCAGCACCGGGACAGTCTACGAGCAGTACTTC	CASTGTVYEQYF	many	TRBV5-1	TRBJ2-7	TRBD1
TGTGCCAGCAGTTTTTCACAGGGTGAGACCCAGTACTTC	CASSFSQGETQYF	many	TRBV12-3/TRBV12-4	TRBJ2-5	.
TGCAGTGCTCCTCACCCCCGTAAATCCCACAATGAGCAGTTCTTC	CSAPHPRKSHNEQFF	many	TRBV20-1	TRBJ2-1	.
TGTGCCAGCAGCCCCGGGACAGGGAAGACCTTAGGCAATCAGCCCCAGCATTTT	CASSPGTGKTLGNQPQHF	many	TRBV7-6	TRBJ1-5	TRBD1
TGTGCCATCAGCCCGGGACAGGGGGTCGCCGGGGAGCTGTTTTTT	CAISPGQGVAGELFF	many	TRBV10-3	TRBJ2-2	TRBD1
TGTGCCAGCAGCTTGATTAGCGGGGGGACTTACAATGAGCAGTTCTTC	CASSLISGGTYNEQFF	many	TRBV7-2	TRBJ2-1	TRBD2
TGTGCCAGCAGGTTAACAGCGGCGGGGGTCTACAATGAGCAGTTCTTC	CASRLTAAGVYNEQFF	.	TRBV7-9	TRBJ2-1	TRBD2
TGTGCCAGCAGTTCCCAGGACAGGCTCACCTATGGCTACACCTTC	CASSSQDRLTYGYTF	many	TRBV12-3/TRBV12-4	TRBJ1-2	TRBD1
TGTGCCAGCAGCTTTGATGAGACCCAGTACTTC	CASSFDETQYF	many	TRBV5-6	TRBJ2-5	.
TGTGCCAGCAACGATGGACGGGGCACAGATACGCAGTATTTT	CASNDGRGTDTQYF	many	TRBV11-2	TRBJ2-3	.
TGTGCCAGCAGCTTGGGCCCAAGCAATCAGCCCCAGCATTTT	CASSLGPSNQPQHF	many	TRBV5-5	TRBJ1-5	.
TGTGCCAGCAGATCAAGGACTAGCGGGACCCACAATGAGCAGTTCTTC	CASRSRTSGTHNEQFF	many	TRBV12-3/TRBV12-4	TRBJ2-1	TRBD2
TGTGCCAGCAGCTTAGAGCTGGATTCCTATGGCTACACCTTC	CASSLELDSYGYTF	many	TRBV7-9	TRBJ1-2	.
TGCAGTGCTAGCCTAGCGGGGGGGGCGAACACCGGGGAGCTGTTTTTT	CSASLAGGANTGELFF	.	TRBV20-1	TRBJ2-2	TRBD2
TGTGCCAGCAGCTTAGAGCAGGGGCCGAACACTGAAGCTTTCTTT	CASSLEQGPNTEAFF	many	TRBV7-6	TRBJ1-1	.
TGCGCCAGCAGCCAACGGGGAACCTACGAGCAGTACTTC	CASSQRGTYEQYF	many	TRBV4-1	TRBJ2-7	.
TGCAGCGCTACAGTCTCTGGGGCCAACGTCCTGACTTTC	CSATVSGANVLTF	many	TRBV29-1	TRBJ2-6	.
TGTGCCAGCAGCGGAGGGAGGGTAGTGGAAAGCACCATATATTTT	CASSGGRVVESTIYF	many	TRBV7-6	TRBJ1-3	.
TGTGCCAGCAGTTCCCCGAACGGGGGTACGAATGAGCAGTTCTTC	CASSSPNGGTNEQFF	many	TRBV6-5	TRBJ2-1	.
TGCAGTGCGGGCCAACTAGGGTTTCAAGAGACCCAGTACTTC	CSAGQLGFQETQYF	many	TRBV20-1	TRBJ2-5	.
TGCAGTGCCCCGGGACTAGCGGAGCGAGATACGCAGTATTTT	CSAPGLAERDTQYF	many	TRBV20-1	TRBJ2-3	TRBD2
TGCAGTGCTCCGGACAGGGACGACTATGGCTACACCTTC	CSAPDRDDYGYTF	many	TRBV20-1	TRBJ1-2	TRBD1
TGCGCCAGCAGCCAGGGGACTACTTCGAACACCGGGGAGCTGTTTTTT	CASSQGTTSNTGELFF	many	TRBV5-1	TRBJ2-2	.
TGTGCTAGCAGCTCAAATCCCTCAACAGGGGTTTTCTACAATGAGCAGTTCTTC	CASSSNPSTGVFYNEQFF	many	TRBV7-7	TRBJ2-1	TRBD1